This T cell receptor beta chain was retrieved from a study of synovial regulatory T cells in juvenile arthritis. Study observations and caveats: Synovial Teff and blood CPL repertoires partially overlapped with iaTreg TCR repertoires, which were largely patient-private. iaTreg cells shared more CDR3 sequences with synovial Tregs than other blood Tregs did.

Approximately eleven-patient cohort: some 11 active juvenile idiopathic arthritis patients, 3 polyarticular, 8 oligoarticular. Median age approximately 11 years (about 2.3-22.9); median disease duration approximately 7 years (0.2-19.1). Note on this clone: Its antigen is still unknown.

The data were produced by immunoSEQ multiplex PCR, yet TCRdb's version contains in-frame clones alone and is incomplete. This table lists around 9,600 clones. Germline loops: CDR1 MNHNS, CDR2 SASEGT. The CDR3 totals 16 residues. The entry carries no DNA sequence. Sequencing input: Treg cells from blood. As for subset: remaining (HLA-DR-negative) circulating blood Treg cells. This TCR was sampled from a donor aged 2-35 years with juvenile idiopathic arthritis. This rearrangement joins TRBV6-1 to TRBJ1-2; TCRdb selects TRBD1, and the lack of DNA leaves this call unchecked. CDR3 residues: CASSALLTGGQYGYTF.